The source of this T cell receptor (beta chain) is a study of blood T cell repertoires in COVID-19 (TCRdb year 2020). Study-wide context: The collaborator samples originated in the United States, Italy and Spain and spanned the acute and convalescent phases of COVID-19. The samples were drawn from the first 160 participants of the ongoing ImmuneRACE study and from roughly 1,300 subjects provided by 6 global collaborators. The material from the prospective study consisted of cDNA or gDNA derived from T cells, B-cell-depleted T cells, or PBMCs. Where available, HLA class I and class II types were taken from metadata supplied by the sample provider and were not determined by assay-based typing. Deeply sampled blood TCRbeta repertoires from subjects exposed to, actively infected with, or recovered from COVID-19 were included in the dataset. The repertoires were released in a freely available public database intended as a resource for research on the immune response to SARS-CoV-2. The sample metadata nearly always contained a de-identified subject ID, COVID-19 status, age in years and sex.

A remark on this clone: This receptor's antigen is unknown. No much larger clone exists at a distance of one base, and base qualities are not known.

The germline V gene encodes CDR1 SQVTM and CDR2 ANQGSEA. The V end loses 5 bases and the J end loses 7 bases, and a stretch of 23 bases separates them. The CDR3 spans 15 residues, from the cysteine through the phenylalanine. The only DNA kept is the CDR3, 45 bases in frame from the first base. At one collaborating source in Seattle, patients were enrolled during active infection and were followed longitudinally through the course of disease. Each collaborating institution followed its own protocols to collect whole blood in K2EDTA tubes. For TCRbeta analysis, collaborators shipped samples in one of three forms: frozen whole blood, isolated PBMCs, or DNA extracted from either of those sample types. TCRbeta CDR3 regions were amplified from genomic DNA by means of the immunoSEQ Assay, a bias-controlled multiplex PCR. Under the source paper's analysis protocol: The number of nucleated cells in each sample was estimated from the amplification of reference gene primers within the assay. To quantify the absolute abundance of each unique TCRbeta CDR3 rearrangement, sequence reads were collapsed and filtered. For each sample, productive Simpson clonality was calculated as the square root of Simpson's diversity index across productive rearrangements. The table comes from immuneACCESS by way of TCRdb, which keeps in-frame sequences with V and J called. Part of the clones is missing from these tables; in studies checked, under half for an unresolved V gene and the rest for unknown reasons. The V and J calls and clone size come from that table; D and trimming were worked out from the DNA. This sample is represented by 95,000 to 100,000 clones; roughly 90% of them were singletons. Together, the top ten hold 4% to 5% of the sample.

The paper's findings and limits, for the study overall: The amount of clinical and demographic metadata varied by source and participant and was provided uncurated.

The chain uses TRBV29-1 and TRBJ1-2, and TRBD1 may be the D gene, going by 6 matching bases. This TCR derives from a human donor with COVID-19, enrolled during active disease. The donor label of this sample is uncertain. Sequencing was carried out using peripheral blood. The CDR3 amino acid sequence is: CSVRRHRDSESGYTF. The sequenced DNA is TGCAGCGTTCGTCGCCACAGGGATTCAGAGAGTGGCTACACCTTC. Reference TRBV29-1 and TRBJ1-2 proteins supply the regions before and after the CDR3; the full variable domain is: SAVISQKPSRDICQRGTSLTIQCQVDSQVTMMFWYRQQPGQSLTLIATANQGSEATYESGFVIDKFPISRPNLTFSTLTVSNMSPEDSSIYLCSVRRHRDSESGYTFGSGTRLTVV.